The T cell receptor beta chain described here comes from a study of shared clonotypes between healthy human individuals. Findings and caveats of the study: It was expected that sequencing depth would affect clonotype sharing among donors. Naive subsets, compared against memory subsets, generally had larger estimated richness values.

Between the trimmed V and J ends, which lost 4 bases and 11 bases, there was a span of 18 bases. Germline lookup yields CDR1 SNHLY and CDR2 FYNNEI. The CDR3 spans 14 residues. Evenly divided among several immunoSEQ plates was the genomic DNA of each subset. An approximately 200 ng quantity of DNA, approximately 29,000 T cell genomes, went into the sorted-subset replicate PCRs. The method was immunoSEQ multiplex PCR; TCRdb's version includes in-frame clones alone and lacks a portion of them. The sample consists of about 700,000 clones, around 90% of them appearing once. As concerns this clone: Its antigen is unidentified. This sample includes further DNA sequences coding for the same CDR3.

Naivety among CD8 cells was defined by CD45RO negativity and positive CCR7 selection, thereby excluding terminally differentiated effector memory CD45RA+ cells. The chain recombines TRBV2 with TRBJ1-5; D may be TRBD1 (6 bases). The receptor's source is a man aged 25 to 40 in good health. The sequencing input was naive CD8+ T cells sorted from blood. The CDR3 loop reads CASSGFEGGRAQHF. The CDR3, as DNA: TGTGCCAGCAGTGGTTTTGAGGGGGGGCGGGCCCAGCATTTT.